The T cell receptor beta chain described here comes from a study of long-term antiretroviral therapy in people with HIV. Turning to the study itself: A decade or so separates the oldest specimens from the later 2015 immediate-ART recommendation. Regarding the study as a whole: Patients on ART gained diversity, which nonetheless stayed below transplant donor controls.

This was the immunoSEQ v3.0 assay at survey level. 40,000-50,000 T-cell genomes per sample were the sequencing target. Measured with immunoSEQ multiplex PCR; TCRdb has only the in-frame clones, and not every one. The data hold around 13,000 clones, with 75% to 90% observed a single time. V was pared by 5 bases and J by 6 bases, with 6 bases of the junction left unmatched. The CDR3 spans 13 residues. Germline V gene data show CDR1 as MNHEY and CDR2 as SMNVEV (reference sequence). One or more pre-ART and two or more post-ART PBMC samples were available from each donor. Notes on this clone: The target antigen is unknown.

J is TRBJ2-7 and V is TRBV27; 8 bases are shared with TRBD1. The sample here was unsorted PBMCs, taken 3.2 years before starting antiretroviral therapy. The clonotype comes from a man between 35 and 55 years old with HIV. The DNA for the CDR3 is TGTGCCAGCAGTACATGGACAGGGTTCGAGCAGTACTTC. Its protein is CASSTWTGFEQYF.